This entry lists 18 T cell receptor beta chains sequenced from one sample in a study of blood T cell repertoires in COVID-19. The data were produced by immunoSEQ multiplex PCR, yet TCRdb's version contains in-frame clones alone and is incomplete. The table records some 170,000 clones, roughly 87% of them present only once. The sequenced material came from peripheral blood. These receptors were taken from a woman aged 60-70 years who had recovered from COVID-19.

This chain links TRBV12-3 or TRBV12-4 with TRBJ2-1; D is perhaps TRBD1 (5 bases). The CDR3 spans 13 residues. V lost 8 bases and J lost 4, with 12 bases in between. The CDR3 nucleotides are TGTGCCAGCCGACAGACTGAATACAATGAGCAGTTCTTC. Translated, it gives CASRQTEYNEQFF.

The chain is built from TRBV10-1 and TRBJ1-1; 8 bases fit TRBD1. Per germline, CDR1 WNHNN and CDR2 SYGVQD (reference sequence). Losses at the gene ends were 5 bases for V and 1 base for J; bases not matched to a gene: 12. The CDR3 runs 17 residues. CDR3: CASSWDRSVGWNTEAFF. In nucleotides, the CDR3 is TGCGCCAGCAGTTGGGACAGGTCGGTTGGATGGAACACTGAAGCTTTCTTT.

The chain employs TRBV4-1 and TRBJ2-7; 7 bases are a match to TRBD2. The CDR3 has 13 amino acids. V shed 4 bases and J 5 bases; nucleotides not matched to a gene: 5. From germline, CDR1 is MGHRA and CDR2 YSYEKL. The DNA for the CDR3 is TGCGCCAGCAGCCCCAGGGAGGGGAACGAGCAGTACTTC. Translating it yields CASSPREGNEQYF.

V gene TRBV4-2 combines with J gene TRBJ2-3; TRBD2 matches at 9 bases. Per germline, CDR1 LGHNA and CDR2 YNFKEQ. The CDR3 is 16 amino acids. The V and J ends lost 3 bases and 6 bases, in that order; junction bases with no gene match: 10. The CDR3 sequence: CASSHGTSGYGDTQYF. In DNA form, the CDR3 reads TGTGCCAGCAGCCACGGTACTAGCGGGTACGGCGATACGCAGTATTTT.

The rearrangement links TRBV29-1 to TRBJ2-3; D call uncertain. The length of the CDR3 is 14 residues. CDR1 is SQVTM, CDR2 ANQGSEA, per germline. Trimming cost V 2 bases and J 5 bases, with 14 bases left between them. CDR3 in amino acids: CSVESGPPGDTQYF. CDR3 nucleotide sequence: TGCAGCGTTGAATCGGGTCCCCCCGGAGATACGCAGTATTTT.

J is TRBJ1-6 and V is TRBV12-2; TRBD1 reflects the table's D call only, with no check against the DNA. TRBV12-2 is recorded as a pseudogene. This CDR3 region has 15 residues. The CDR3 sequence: CASRPGDRVDSPLHF. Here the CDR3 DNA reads TGTGCAAGTCGCCCTGGGGACAGGGTGGATTCACCCCTCCACTTT.

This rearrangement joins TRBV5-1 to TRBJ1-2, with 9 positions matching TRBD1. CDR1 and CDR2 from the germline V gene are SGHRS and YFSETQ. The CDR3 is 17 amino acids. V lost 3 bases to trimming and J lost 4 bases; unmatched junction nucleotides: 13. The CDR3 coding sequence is TGCGCCAGCAGCTCACCCCGGACAGGGGATGGTCTCTATGGCTACACCTTC. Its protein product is CASSSPRTGDGLYGYTF.

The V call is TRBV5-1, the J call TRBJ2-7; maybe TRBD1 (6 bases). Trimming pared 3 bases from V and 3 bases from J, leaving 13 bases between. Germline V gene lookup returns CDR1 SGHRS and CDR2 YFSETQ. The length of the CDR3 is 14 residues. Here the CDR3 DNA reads TGCGCCAGCAGCTCGGACAGACTCAGCTACGAGCAGTACTTC. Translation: CASSSDRLSYEQYF.

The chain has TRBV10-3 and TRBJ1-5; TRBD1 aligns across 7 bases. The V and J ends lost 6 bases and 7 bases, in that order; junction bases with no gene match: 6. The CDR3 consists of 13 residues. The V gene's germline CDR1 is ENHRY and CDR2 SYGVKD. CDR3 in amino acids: CAIRGTQGQPQHF. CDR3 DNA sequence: TGTGCCATCAGGGGGACACAGGGGCAGCCCCAGCATTTT.

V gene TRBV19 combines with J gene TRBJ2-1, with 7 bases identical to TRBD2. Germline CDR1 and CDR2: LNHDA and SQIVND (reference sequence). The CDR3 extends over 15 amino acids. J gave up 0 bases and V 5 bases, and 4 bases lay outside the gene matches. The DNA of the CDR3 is TGTGCCAGTAGTTTGGGGGGGACCTCCTACAATGAGCAGTTCTTC. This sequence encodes CASSLGGTSYNEQFF.

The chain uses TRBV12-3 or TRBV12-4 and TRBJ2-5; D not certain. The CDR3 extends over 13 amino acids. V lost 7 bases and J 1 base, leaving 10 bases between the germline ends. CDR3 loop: CASTWASQETQYF. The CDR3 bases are TGTGCCAGCACCTGGGCGTCCCAAGAGACCCAGTACTTC.

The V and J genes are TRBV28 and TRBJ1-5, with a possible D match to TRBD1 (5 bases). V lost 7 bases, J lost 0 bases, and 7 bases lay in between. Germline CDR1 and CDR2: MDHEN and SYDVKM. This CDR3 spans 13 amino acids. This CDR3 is CASTQDSNQPQHF. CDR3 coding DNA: TGTGCCAGCACACAGGATAGCAATCAGCCCCAGCATTTT.

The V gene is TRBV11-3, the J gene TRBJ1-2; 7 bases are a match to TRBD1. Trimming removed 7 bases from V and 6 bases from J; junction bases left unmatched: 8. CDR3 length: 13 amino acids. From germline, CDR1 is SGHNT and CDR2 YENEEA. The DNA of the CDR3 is TGTGCCAGCACCCGGGGACAGCAGGATGGCTACACCTTC. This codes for CASTRGQQDGYTF.

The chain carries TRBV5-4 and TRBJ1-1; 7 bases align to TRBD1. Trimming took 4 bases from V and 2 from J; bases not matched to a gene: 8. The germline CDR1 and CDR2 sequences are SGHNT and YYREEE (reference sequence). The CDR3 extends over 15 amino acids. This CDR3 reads CASSPWGQRNTEAFF. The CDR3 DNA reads TGTGCCAGCAGCCCTTGGGGACAGAGAAACACTGAAGCTTTCTTT.

CDR3 protein: CASSLARGENSPLHF. The DNA for the CDR3 is TGTGCCAGCAGCTTAGCCAGGGGTGAAAATTCACCCCTCCACTTT. V gene TRBV7-2 combines with J gene TRBJ1-6, with TRBD1 as a possible D gene (6 bases). V lost 0 bases to trimming and J lost 7 bases, with 10 bases between them. From germline, CDR1 is SGHTA and CDR2 FQGNSA. The CDR3 is 15 residues long.

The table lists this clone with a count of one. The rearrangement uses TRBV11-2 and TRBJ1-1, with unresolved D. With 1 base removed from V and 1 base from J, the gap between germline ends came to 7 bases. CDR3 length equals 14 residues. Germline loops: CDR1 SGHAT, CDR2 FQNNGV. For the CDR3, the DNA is TGTGCCAGCAGCTTAGTTCCCAGGAACACTGAAGCTTTCTTT. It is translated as CASSLVPRNTEAFF.

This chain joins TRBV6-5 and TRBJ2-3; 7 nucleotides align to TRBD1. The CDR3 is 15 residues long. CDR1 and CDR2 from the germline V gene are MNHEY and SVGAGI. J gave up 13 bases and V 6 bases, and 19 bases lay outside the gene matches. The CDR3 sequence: CASRSGGKGLSSKYF. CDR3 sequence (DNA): TGTGCCAGCAGATCAGGGGGAAAAGGACTCTCTAGCAAGTATTTT.

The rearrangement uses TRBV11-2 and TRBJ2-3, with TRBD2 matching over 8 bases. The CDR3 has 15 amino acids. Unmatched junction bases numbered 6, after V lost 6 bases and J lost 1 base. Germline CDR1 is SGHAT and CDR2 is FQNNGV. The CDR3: CASSSLRGGTDTQYF. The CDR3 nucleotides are TGTGCCAGCAGTTCGTTGCGGGGGGGCACAGATACGCAGTATTTT.